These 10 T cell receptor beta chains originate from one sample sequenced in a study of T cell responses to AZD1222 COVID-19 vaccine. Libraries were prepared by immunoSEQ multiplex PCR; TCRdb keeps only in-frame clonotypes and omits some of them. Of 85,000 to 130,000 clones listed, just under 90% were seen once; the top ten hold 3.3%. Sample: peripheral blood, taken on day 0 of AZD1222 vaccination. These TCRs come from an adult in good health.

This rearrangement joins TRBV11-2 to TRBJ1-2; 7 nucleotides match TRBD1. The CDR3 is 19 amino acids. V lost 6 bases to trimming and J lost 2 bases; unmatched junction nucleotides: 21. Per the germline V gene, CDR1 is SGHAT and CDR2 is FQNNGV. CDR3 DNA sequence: TGTGCCAGCAGGCACCTCCAGACCGGCAGGGGGAGAATCAACTATGGCTACACCTTC. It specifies CASRHLQTGRGRINYGYTF. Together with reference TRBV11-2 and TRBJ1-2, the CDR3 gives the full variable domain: EAGVAQSPRYKIIEKRQSVAFWCNPISGHATLYWYQQILGQGPKLLIQFQNNGVVDDSQLPKDRFSAERLKGVDSTLKIQPAKLEDSAVYLCASRHLQTGRGRINYGYTFGSGTRLTVV.

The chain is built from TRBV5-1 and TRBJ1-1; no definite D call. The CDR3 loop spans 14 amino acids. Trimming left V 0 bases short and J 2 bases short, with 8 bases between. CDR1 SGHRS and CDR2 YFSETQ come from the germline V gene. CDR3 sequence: CASSLEQTNTEAFF. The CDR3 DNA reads TGCGCCAGCAGCTTGGAACAGACCAACACTGAAGCTTTCTTT.

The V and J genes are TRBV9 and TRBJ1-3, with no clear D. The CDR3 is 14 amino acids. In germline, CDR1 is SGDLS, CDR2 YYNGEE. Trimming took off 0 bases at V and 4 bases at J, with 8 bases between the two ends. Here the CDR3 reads CASSVEPGGNTIYF. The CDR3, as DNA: TGTGCCAGCAGCGTAGAACCGGGGGGAAACACCATATATTTT.

CDR3 amino acids: CASSLATGEGQPQHF. CDR3 sequence (DNA): TGTGCCAGCAGCTTAGCGACAGGGGAAGGTCAGCCCCAGCATTTT. The V gene is TRBV7-2, the J gene TRBJ1-5; TRBD1 agrees at 8 bases. CDR1 and CDR2 (germline): SGHTA, FQGNSA. V was pared by 0 bases and J by 6 bases, with 4 bases of the junction left unmatched. This CDR3 comprises 15 residues.

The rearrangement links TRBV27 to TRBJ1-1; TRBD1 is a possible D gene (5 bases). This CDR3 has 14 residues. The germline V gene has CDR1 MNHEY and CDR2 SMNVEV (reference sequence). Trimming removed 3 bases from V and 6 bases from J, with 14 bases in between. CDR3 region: CASSFHRDGSEAFF. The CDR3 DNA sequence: TGTGCCAGCAGTTTTCACCGGGACGGCTCTGAAGCTTTCTTT.

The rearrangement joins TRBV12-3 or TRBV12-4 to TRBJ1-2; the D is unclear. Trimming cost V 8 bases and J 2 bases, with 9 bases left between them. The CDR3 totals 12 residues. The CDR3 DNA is TGTGCCAGCGGGTGGACGAACTATGGCTACACCTTC. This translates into CASGWTNYGYTF.

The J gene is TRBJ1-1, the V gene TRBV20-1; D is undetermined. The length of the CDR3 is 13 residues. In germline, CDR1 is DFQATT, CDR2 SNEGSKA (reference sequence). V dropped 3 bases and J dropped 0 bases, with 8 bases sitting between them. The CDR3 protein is CSASEKLNTEAFF. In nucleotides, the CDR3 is TGCAGTGCTAGTGAGAAGCTGAACACTGAAGCTTTCTTT.

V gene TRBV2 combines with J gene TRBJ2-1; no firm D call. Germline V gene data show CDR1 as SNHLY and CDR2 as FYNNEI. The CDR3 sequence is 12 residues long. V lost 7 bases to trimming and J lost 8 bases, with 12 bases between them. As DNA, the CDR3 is TGTGCCAGCACCCGTTCTAGACATGAGCAGTTCTTC. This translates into CASTRSRHEQFF.

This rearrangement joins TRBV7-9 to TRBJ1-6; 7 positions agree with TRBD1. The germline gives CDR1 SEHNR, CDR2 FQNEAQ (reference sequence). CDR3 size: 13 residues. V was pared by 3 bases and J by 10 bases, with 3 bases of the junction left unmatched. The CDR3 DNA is TGTGCCAGCAGCTTGACAGGGCAATCACCCCTCCACTTT. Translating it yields CASSLTGQSPLHF. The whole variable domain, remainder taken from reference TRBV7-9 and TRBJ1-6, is DTGVSQNPRHKITKRGQNVTFRCDPISEHNRLYWYRQTLGQGPEFLTYFQNEAQLEKSRLLSDRFSAERPKGSFSTLEIQRTEQGDSAMYLCASSLTGQSPLHFGNGTRLTVT.

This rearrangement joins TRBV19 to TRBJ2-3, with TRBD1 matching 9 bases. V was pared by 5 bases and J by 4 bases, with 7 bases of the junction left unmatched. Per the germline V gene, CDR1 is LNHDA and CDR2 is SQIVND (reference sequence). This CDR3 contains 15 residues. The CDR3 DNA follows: TGTGCCAGTAGTTACCGGGACAGGGCACCAGATACGCAGTATTTT. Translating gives CASSYRDRAPDTQYF.